This T cell receptor beta chain comes out of a study of vaccination effects on CD4 cells after COVID-19. Whole-study context: Participants completed two doses of the BNT162b2 or mRNA-1273 vaccine. Overall study results and limits: The study, lacking early post-infection timepoints, had few convalescent patients.

Assay: immunoSEQ multiplex PCR; the TCRdb copy retains only in-frame clones and omits some. This sample carries 20,000 to 25,000 clones, roughly 73% of them seen once, and the ten largest clones take roughly 25%. V lost 4 bases and J lost 8, with 24 bases in between. There are 18 residues in the CDR3. The V gene's germline CDR1 is MDHEN and CDR2 SYDVKM. Regarding this clone: No antigen is known for it.

With the ViraFEST assay, the study expanded antigen-specific CD4+ T cells using viral peptide pools, then sequenced them. Culture proceeded for more than nine days, and CD4+ T cells were then isolated. The healthy vaccine recipients, who had no prior SARS-CoV-2 infection, showed negative nucleocapsid antibodies. For each well, 1.5 million to 2 million PBMC were cultured with about 9.4 IU/ml IL-2 and 9.5 to 10 ug/ml peptides. Cells had half their medium changed to IL-2 medium on days 3 and 7. This specimen was CD4+ T cells from PBMCs cultured with HCoV-NL63 spike peptides, taken before COVID-19 vaccination. This sequence joins TRBV28 and TRBJ1-6; TRBD1 is a possible D gene (5 bases). The clonotype was recovered from a human donor who received a COVID-19 vaccine. The CDR3 sequence is CASSSSGVWGREDSPLHF. Here the CDR3 DNA reads TGTGCCAGCAGTTCGAGCGGGGTATGGGGACGGGAGGATTCACCCCTCCACTTT.